One T cell receptor beta chain is described in this entry. Its antigen has not been determined. No qualities accompany the bases; no much larger clone lies one base away. This specimen comes from a study of blood T cell repertoires in COVID-19 (dated by TCRdb to the early 2020s). Some background on the complete study: Samples from collaborators originated in the United States, Italy and Spain and spanned both the acute and convalescent phases of COVID-19. The prospective study material was composed of cDNA or gDNA derived from T cells, B-cell-depleted T cells, or PBMCs. The dataset comprised deeply sampled blood TCRbeta repertoires from subjects exposed to, actively infected with, or recovered from COVID-19. The repertoires were released in a freely available public database intended as a resource for research on the immune response to SARS-CoV-2. Samples came from the ongoing ImmuneRACE study (first 160 participants) plus 1,254 subjects from 6 global collaborators. Nearly every sample came with metadata listing a de-identified subject ID, COVID-19 status, age in years and sex. Where HLA class I and class II types were available, the types were taken from metadata supplied by the sample provider, not from assay-based typing.

TCRbeta CDR3 regions were amplified from genomic DNA by means of the immunoSEQ Assay, a bias-controlled multiplex PCR. On the study's bioinformatics: The number of nucleated cells in each sample was estimated by amplification of reference gene primers within the assay. To quantify the absolute abundance of each unique TCRbeta CDR3 rearrangement, sequence reads were collapsed and filtered. For each sample, productive Simpson clonality was calculated as the square root of Simpson's diversity index over productive rearrangements. TCRdb took over this immuneACCESS table, retaining in-frame rearrangements with V and J assigned. Such tables are incomplete; in checked studies, under half of the missing clones stem from an unresolved V gene, and the remainder is unexplained. That table gives V, J and clone size, and the DNA gave D and trimming. Present in this sample are some 120,000 clones, 65% to 85% of which were seen just once. Together, the top ten hold approximately 5.8% of the sample.

Overall study outcomes, separate from this receptor: The quantity of clinical and demographic metadata differed by source and by participant and was supplied without curation.

CDR1 and CDR2 (LGHDT, YNNKEL) derive from the germline V gene (reference sequence). The cysteine opens and the phenylalanine closes a CDR3 of 14 amino acids. Only the CDR3 region is kept as DNA, spanning 42 bases read in frame from base 1. Trimming leaves V shorter by 0 bases and J shorter by 5 bases, with the junction holding 4 bases beyond the gene matches. Collaborating institutions collected whole blood in K2EDTA tubes following their own protocols. For TCRbeta analysis, collaborators shipped samples as frozen whole blood, isolated PBMCs, or DNA extracted from either of those sample types. Sequenced material: peripheral blood. The source is a man of 80 years or more with active or convalescent COVID-19. The chain couples TRBV3-1 (or the pseudogene TRBV3-2) to TRBJ2-7, with TRBD1 matching 7 junction bases. CDR3 protein: CASSQDRQGDEQYF. The sequenced DNA: TGTGCCAGCAGCCAAGATCGGCAGGGGGACGAGCAGTACTTC.